This passage covers 8 T cell receptor beta chains from one sample sequenced in a study of T cell responses to AZD1222 COVID-19 vaccine. Using immunoSEQ multiplex PCR, the repertoire was profiled, and TCRdb retains in-frame clones only, with some absent. The data show 120,000 to 150,000 clones, roughly nine tenths seen once. The specimen comprised peripheral blood, sampled on day 0 of AZD1222 vaccination. The source of these receptors is an adult in good health.

The rearrangement uses TRBV27 and TRBJ1-2, with 11 bases lining up with TRBD1. With 1 base clipped from V and 7 bases from J, the junction kept 5 bases outside the gene matches. This CDR3 contains 15 residues. Germline lookup yields CDR1 MNHEY and CDR2 SMNVEV (reference sequence). The CDR3 reads CASSLWGQGVFGYTF. In DNA, the CDR3 is TGTGCCAGCAGTTTATGGGGACAGGGGGTTTTTGGCTACACCTTC.

The chain's CDR3 is CASSPWGTLLSGEKLFF. The DNA for the CDR3 is TGTGCCAGCAGCCCATGGGGCACCCTACTCTCGGGTGAAAAACTGTTTTTT. This sequence joins TRBV3-1 (or the pseudogene TRBV3-2) and TRBJ1-4; D is possibly TRBD1 (5 bases). The CDR3 totals 17 residues. CDR1 is LGHDT, CDR2 YNNKEL, per germline (reference sequence). Deletions cut 4 bases from V and 7 bases from J, with 22 bases between.

The chain combines TRBV11-1 with TRBJ2-1, with D hard to call. Germline V gene sequence: CDR1 SGHAT, CDR2 FQDESV (reference sequence). The V end was cut by 3 bases, the J end by 4 bases, with 4 bases between. CDR3 length equals 12 residues. CDR3 sequence reads: CASSLEYNEQFF. The DNA for the CDR3 is TGTGCCAGCAGCTTGGAGTACAATGAGCAGTTCTTC.

The rearrangement links TRBV28 to TRBJ1-5, with D maybe TRBD1 (6 bases). CDR1 and CDR2 (germline): MDHEN, SYDVKM. The CDR3 runs to 13 residues. V lost 8 bases and J lost 6, with 14 bases in between. CDR3 DNA: TGTGCCAGCGTTACAGGGCTGGGTCAGCCCCAGCATTTT. Translation: CASVTGLGQPQHF.

The table lists this clone with a count of one. The chain couples TRBV18 to TRBJ2-5, with TRBD1 as a possible D gene (5 bases). Germline-derived CDR1 and CDR2 are KGHSH and LQKENI. This CDR3 contains 14 residues. The ends were cut back, 5 bases at V and 2 bases at J, with 12 bases in the middle. The CDR3 DNA sequence: TGTGCCAGCTCAGCTACGAGACAGCAAGAGACCCAGTACTTC. Encoded protein: CASSATRQQETQYF.

The CDR3 is CASSQDRRAGIDEKLFF. Written as DNA, the CDR3 is TGCGCCAGCAGCCAAGATAGGAGGGCAGGGATAGATGAAAAACTGTTTTTT. V and J are TRBV4-3 and TRBJ1-4, with a possible D match to TRBD1 (5 bases). Germline lookup yields CDR1 LGHNA and CDR2 YSLEER. The CDR3 covers 17 residues. V was pared by 0 bases and J by 6 bases, with 17 bases between.

The rearrangement uses TRBV6-2 or TRBV6-3 and TRBJ1-6, with TRBD1 as a possible D gene (6 bases). In germline, CDR1 is MNHEY, CDR2 SVGEGT. The CDR3 has 17 residues. V was cut by 2 bases and J by 6 bases, with 17 bases left in between. CDR3 nucleotide sequence: TGTGCCAGCAGTTACCCCCCTGGACAGTCAACTAATTCACCCCTCCACTTT. Amino acids: CASSYPPGQSTNSPLHF.

The chain links TRBV30 to TRBJ1-1, with unresolved D. CDR1 GTSNPN and CDR2 SVGIG come from the germline V gene (reference sequence). The CDR3 has 12 amino acids. Trimming shortened V by 3 bases and J by 1 base, and 6 bases separated the two germline ends. The CDR3 sequence is CAWRAWNTEAFF. CDR3 nucleotide sequence: TGTGCCTGGAGAGCGTGGAACACTGAAGCTTTCTTT.